This T cell receptor beta chain comes out of a study of T cell changes during pregnancy in multiple sclerosis. V lost 3 bases, J lost 7 bases, and 7 bases stayed unmatched. This CDR3 is 15 amino acids long. Germline loops: CDR1 SNHLY, CDR2 FYNNEI. This clone was found a few times. The assay was immunoSEQ multiplex PCR, and TCRdb's table has in-frame clones only and misses some. The sample includes tens of thousands of clones, approximately 88% of them seen just once. The receptor was isolated from a female donor with multiple sclerosis, enrolled in a pregnancy study. This chain uses TRBV2 with TRBJ2-2; 8 bases fit TRBD1. This specimen consisted of CD4+ T cells from peripheral blood mononuclear cells, obtained in the first trimester of pregnancy. The CDR3 nucleotides read TGTGCCAGCAGTGACTCGTCAGGGGGCAACGGGGAGCTGTTTTTT. Its translation is CASSDSSGGNGELFF.